This T cell receptor (beta chain) derives from a study of blood T cell repertoires in COVID-19. Study at large: Samples representing acute and convalescent COVID-19 were sourced from the United States, Italy and Spain. PBMCs, B-cell-depleted T cells, or T cells provided the cDNA or gDNA that made up the material.

As processed by the authors: Amplification of reference gene primers was used by the study to estimate nucleated cell counts. The repertoire was sequenced with immunoSEQ multiplex PCR; TCRdb's copy has only in-frame clones and lacks some. That table is the source of V, J and clone size, and D and trimming were worked out from the DNA. The sample shows about 180,000 clones, more than 85% of them seen only once. The sequence derives from a woman between 25 and 40 years old with active or convalescent COVID-19. Source material: peripheral blood.

Here the CDR3 DNA reads TGCGCCAGCAGCCAAGACGGGACAGGGGGAGTTCATGAAAAACTGTTTTTT. Amino acids: CASSQDGTGGVHEKLFF. The chain links TRBV4-1 to TRBJ1-4; 11 bases map to TRBD1. With V trimmed by 0 bases and J by 6 bases, 6 bases remained unmatched. Germline loops: CDR1 MGHRA, CDR2 YSYEKL. This CDR3 is built from 17 residues.